The clone carrying this T cell receptor beta chain was seen at least ten times. Its antigen remains unidentified. This specimen comes from a study of T cells in Graves' hyperthyroidism and ophthalmopathy. Notes on the study in general: Most thyroid clonotypes with frequency above 0.001 were detected in blood.

The germline V gene encodes CDR1 SGHTA and CDR2 FQGTGA. The CDR3 totals 16 residues. J was trimmed by 0 bases and V by 5 bases; bases with no gene match: 5. Patients aged 18 to 65 had newly diagnosed hyperthyroidism that had lasted under 2 months. RNA transcripts yielded amplified TCR beta CDR3 regions. The HTBI primer set was used in a first-round RT-PCR of the TCR CDR3. TCRdb recomputed calls from the multiplex PCR reads with MiXCR, one row per CDR3 protein. The table shows approximately 400,000 distinct CDR3 sequences, with 20% to 25% occurring only once. The chain links TRBV7-3 to TRBJ2-1; 9 positions match TRBD2. Sequenced sample: blood. The TCR was taken from a man aged 50 to 60 with Graves' hyperthyroidism. The CDR3 nucleotides are TGTGCCAGCAGCGTTAGCGGGAGAAGCTCCTACAATGAGCAGTTCTTC. It encodes CASSVSGRSSYNEQFF.